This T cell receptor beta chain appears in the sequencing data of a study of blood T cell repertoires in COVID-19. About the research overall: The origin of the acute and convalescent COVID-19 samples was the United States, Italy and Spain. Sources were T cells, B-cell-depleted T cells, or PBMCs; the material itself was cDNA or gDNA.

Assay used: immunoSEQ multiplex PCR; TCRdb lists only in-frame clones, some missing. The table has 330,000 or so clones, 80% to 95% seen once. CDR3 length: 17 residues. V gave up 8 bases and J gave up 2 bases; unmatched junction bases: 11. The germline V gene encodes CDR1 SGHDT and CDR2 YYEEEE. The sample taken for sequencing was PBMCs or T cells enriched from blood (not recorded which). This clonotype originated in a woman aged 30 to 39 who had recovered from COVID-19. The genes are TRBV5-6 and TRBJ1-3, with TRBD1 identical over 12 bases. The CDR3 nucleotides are TGTGCCAGATCCGGGACAGGGGGCAGTGAAACTGGAAACACCATATATTTT. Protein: CARSGTGGSETGNTIYF.